Given below is one T cell receptor (beta chain) in context. The antigen is not known. The CDR3 extends over 14 amino acids. Germline CDR1 is SGHRS and CDR2 is YFSETQ. After removal of 4 bases from V and 7 bases from J, the junction contained 6 bases not matched to a gene. Sample contribution per patient ranged from 1 to 8, covering pretreatment and on-treatment. This entry is derived from a study of PD-L1 blockade in urothelial cancer. Study summary: Patients commenced intravenous atezolizumab, 1,200 mg every 3 weeks, around 2014. Blood samples had a median of approximately 150,000 T cells, tens of thousands of unique TCRs, and clonality approximately 0.086.

The study's findings and limits: The study found that durable-benefit patients expanded tumor-associated blood clones more at 3 weeks.

Using immunoSEQ multiplex PCR, the repertoire was profiled, and TCRdb retains in-frame clones only, with some absent. The data show 20,000 to 25,000 clones, roughly 84% seen once. This TCR came from a man between 70 and 80 years old with urothelial cancer. The specimen comprised PBMCs, sampled around atezolizumab (anti-PD-L1) treatment. The chain joins TRBV5-1 to TRBJ1-4, with 8 nucleotides matching TRBD1. CDR3 nucleotide sequence: TGCGCCAGCAGCCTCGACAGGGGTAGTGAAAAACTGTTTTTT. It yields the protein CASSLDRGSEKLFF.